The present TCR beta chain was sequenced within a study of T cells in Graves' hyperthyroidism and ophthalmopathy. Overall study context: Peripheral blood collection took place at initial diagnosis, before any treatment. Study outcomes and limitations: Ophthalmopathy stood apart from stable hyperthyroidism in a 13 V-J model.

Ten or more counts support this clonotype. The antigen is not known. The CDR3 spans 13 residues. Germline lookup yields CDR1 SGHTA and CDR2 FQGTGA. The ends were cut back, 5 bases at V and 7 bases at J, with 9 bases in the middle. Patients were excluded for uncontrolled infection, other autoimmune disease, pregnancy or lactation. What was amplified from RNA transcripts were TCR beta CDR3 regions. HTBI primers were used for first-round RT-PCR of the TCR CDR3. TCRdb processed the multiplex PCR reads anew with MiXCR; each CDR3 protein has one entry. The data contain roughly 100,000 distinct CDR3 sequences, about 45% of them singletons.

The chain recombines TRBV7-3 with TRBJ1-6; D uncertain. The receptor's source is a man aged 40-49 years with Graves' hyperthyroidism. Sequenced: blood. This CDR3 is CASSRTGNSPLHF. CDR3 nucleotides: TGTGCCAGCAGCCGGACGGGGAATTCACCCCTCCACTTT.